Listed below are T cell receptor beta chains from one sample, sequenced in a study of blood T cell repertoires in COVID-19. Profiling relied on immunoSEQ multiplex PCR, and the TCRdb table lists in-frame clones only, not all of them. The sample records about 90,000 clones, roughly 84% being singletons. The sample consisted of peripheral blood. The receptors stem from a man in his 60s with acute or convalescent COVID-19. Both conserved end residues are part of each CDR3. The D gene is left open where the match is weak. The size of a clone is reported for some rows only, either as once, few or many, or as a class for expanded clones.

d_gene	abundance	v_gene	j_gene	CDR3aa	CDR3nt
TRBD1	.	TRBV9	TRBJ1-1	CASSRQGMNTEAFF	TGTGCCAGCAGCCGACAGGGGATGAACACTGAAGCTTTCTTT
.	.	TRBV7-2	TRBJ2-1	CASSLEATRGHEQFF	TGTGCCAGCAGCTTAGAGGCGACAAGGGGCCATGAGCAGTTCTTC
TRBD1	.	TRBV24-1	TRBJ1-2	CATSGGGYYGYTF	TGTGCCACCAGTGGAGGGGGCTACTATGGCTACACCTTC
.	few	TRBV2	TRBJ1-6	CASAGQMNSPLHF	TGTGCCAGCGCCGGACAGATGAATTCACCCCTCCACTTT
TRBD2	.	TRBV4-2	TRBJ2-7	CASSPGLERTYEQYF	TGTGCCAGCAGTCCCGGACTAGAAAGAACCTACGAGCAGTACTTC
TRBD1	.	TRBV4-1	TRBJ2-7	CASSQTEDREFYEQYF	TGCGCCAGCAGCCAGACGGAGGACAGGGAGTTCTACGAGCAGTACTTC
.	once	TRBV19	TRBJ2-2	CASSRGDLTGELFF	TGTGCCAGTAGTAGGGGGGACCTCACCGGGGAGCTGTTTTTT
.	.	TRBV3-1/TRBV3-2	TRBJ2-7	CASSRWSSYEQYF	TGTGCCAGCAGCCGCTGGAGCTCCTACGAGCAGTACTTC
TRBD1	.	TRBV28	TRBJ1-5	CASSSPGQGLHQPQHF	TGTGCCAGCAGTTCCCCGGGACAGGGGCTCCATCAGCCCCAGCATTTT
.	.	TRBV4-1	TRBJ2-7	CASSQVTGGIYEQYF	TGCGCCAGCAGCCAAGTGACGGGGGGCATATACGAGCAGTACTTC
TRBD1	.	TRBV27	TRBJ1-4	CASSDTGQGGEKLFF	TGTGCCAGCAGTGACACGGGACAGGGCGGTGAAAAACTGTTTTTT
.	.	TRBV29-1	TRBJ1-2	CSGLRDYGYTF	TGCAGCGGATTGAGGGACTATGGCTACACCTTC
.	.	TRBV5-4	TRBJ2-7	CASSQEGYEQYF	TGTGCCAGCAGCCAGGAGGGATACGAGCAGTACTTC
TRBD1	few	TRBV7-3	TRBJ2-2	CASSFRTGGNTGELFF	TGTGCCAGCAGCTTCCGGACAGGGGGGAACACCGGGGAGCTGTTTTTT
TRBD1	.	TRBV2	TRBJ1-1	CASSVGTVEAFF	TGTGCCAGCAGCGTCGGGACAGTCGAAGCTTTCTTT
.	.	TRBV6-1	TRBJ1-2	CASSEALRTGGYTF	TGTGCCAGCAGTGAAGCATTAAGAACGGGAGGCTACACCTTC
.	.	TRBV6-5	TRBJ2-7	CASSYSRSTYEQYF	TGTGCCAGCAGTTACTCGAGGAGTACCTACGAGCAGTACTTC
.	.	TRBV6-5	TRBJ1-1	CASSYDTRSNTEAFF	TGTGCCAGCAGTTACGATACTAGATCTAACACTGAAGCTTTCTTT